Each of the 27 T cell receptor beta chains below was sequenced from the same sample in a study of neurological immune-mediated disorders. Via MiXCR, TCRdb re-called the 5' RACE reads, giving one row per CDR3 protein. The sample lists about 80,000 distinct CDR3 sequences; nearly 6% were seen once. Time point meaning: longitudinal time-point 2. The sequenced material came from PBMCs. These receptors were obtained from a woman aged 55-75 years with multiple sclerosis.

This clonotype was picked up many times. The rearrangement joins TRBV2 to TRBJ2-2; D perhaps matches TRBD2 (5 bases). This CDR3 comprises 15 residues. Germline values: CDR1 SNHLY, CDR2 FYNNEI. V was clipped by 3 bases and J by 6 bases, with 14 bases between them. CDR3 DNA: TGTGCCAGCAGTGAGAGGGTTTTAATGGCCGGGGAGCTGTTTTTT. Residues: CASSERVLMAGELFF.

This clonotype has ten or more counts. The chain employs TRBV4-1 and TRBJ2-7; D gene unclear. From germline, CDR1 is MGHRA and CDR2 YSYEKL. V was shortened by 0 bases and J by 2 bases, with 8 bases between the two germline ends. This CDR3 is built from 14 residues. Here the CDR3 DNA reads TGCGCCAGCAGCCAAGATTGGGTAACCTACGAGCAGTACTTC. This gives the protein CASSQDWVTYEQYF.

This clonotype occurred many times. CDR3 residues: CASSGQGTTGELFF. Here the CDR3 DNA reads TGCGCCAGCAGCGGACAGGGGACCACCGGGGAGCTGTTTTTT. This chain links TRBV5-1 with TRBJ2-2; 9 positions match TRBD1. V was pared by 4 bases and J by 4 bases, with 2 bases of the junction left unmatched. The CDR3 length is 14 residues. Germline V CDR1 and CDR2: SGHRS, YFSETQ.

This clonotype was observed at least ten times. V usage is TRBV28 and J usage is TRBJ1-3, with no clear D. Germline V gives CDR1 MDHEN, CDR2 SYDVKM. The CDR3 consists of 12 residues. V lost 7 bases, J lost 4 bases, and 8 bases lay in between. The DNA for the CDR3 is TGTGCCAGCACCCCTGGGGGAAACACCATATATTTT. It specifies CASTPGGNTIYF.

This clonotype is a singleton in its sample. The chain recombines TRBV7-2 with TRBJ2-1; D not certain. The end of the DNA aligns better with TRBJ2-5, so the J call may be wrong. This CDR3 comprises 14 residues. From germline, CDR1 is SGHTA and CDR2 FQGNSA. DNA for the CDR3: TGTGCCAGCACCCTAGTCAGTTACCAAGAGACCCAGTACTTC. This gives the protein CASTLVSYQETQYF.

This clonotype has at least ten counts. The chain joins TRBV6-6 to TRBJ2-2; the D is unclear. CDR1 and CDR2 from the germline V gene are MNHNY and SVGAGI (reference sequence). This CDR3 region has 12 residues. Trimming pared 4 bases from V and 8 bases from J, leaving 8 bases between. The CDR3 protein is CASSSGRGELFF. The CDR3 region has the DNA TGTGCCAGCAGTTCCGGGCGGGGGGAGCTGTTTTTT.

This clonotype came up many times. The V gene is TRBV12-3 or TRBV12-4, the J gene TRBJ1-5; D is unresolved. V was pared by 3 bases and J by 1 base, with 16 bases between. The CDR3 is 17 amino acids. In DNA, the CDR3 is TGTGCCAGCAGTTTTGGTCTTCAGACCATAAGCAATCAGCCCCAGCATTTT. As protein: CASSFGLQTISNQPQHF.

Ten or more counts support this clonotype. The rearrangement links TRBV2 to TRBJ2-5; tentatively, D is TRBD1 (5 bases). Trimming removed 4 bases from V and 5 bases from J, with 20 bases in between. This CDR3 has 16 residues. Germline CDR1 reads SNHLY; CDR2 reads FYNNEI. The CDR3 loop reads CASSADSGMRLETQYF. The CDR3 bases are TGTGCCAGCAGTGCGGATTCAGGGATGCGGTTGGAGACCCAGTACTTC.

Ten or more counts support this clonotype. This sequence joins TRBV2 and TRBJ2-7, with 11 bases identical to TRBD1. CDR3 size: 14 residues. With V trimmed by 6 bases and J by 5 bases, 6 bases remained unmatched. Germline V gene lookup returns CDR1 SNHLY and CDR2 FYNNEI. The CDR3 DNA reads as TGTGCCAGCAGCGGGGACAGGGGGTACCACGAGCAGTACTTC. The encoded protein is CASSGDRGYHEQYF.

This clonotype was observed at least ten times. This rearrangement joins TRBV29-1 to TRBJ2-7, with 7 bases fitting TRBD1. In germline, CDR1 is SQVTM, CDR2 ANQGSEA. CDR3 size: 16 residues. J gave up 0 bases and V 2 bases, and 10 bases lay outside the gene matches. The CDR3 sequence: CSVENRTGNHSYEQYF. The CDR3 DNA is TGCAGCGTTGAAAACAGGACAGGAAACCACTCCTACGAGCAGTACTTC.

This clonotype was picked up many times. The V gene is TRBV7-9, the J gene TRBJ2-7; TRBD1 matches at 9 bases. Trimming cost V 1 base and J 2 bases; bases outside gene matches: 12. Germline V gene lookup returns CDR1 SEHNR and CDR2 FQNEAQ (reference sequence). The CDR3 consists of 18 residues. The CDR3 protein is CASSLGWGRDRDPYEQYF. The CDR3 DNA reads as TGTGCCAGCAGCTTAGGTTGGGGAAGGGACAGGGACCCCTACGAGCAGTACTTC. Using reference TRBV7-9 and TRBJ2-7 for the parts outside the CDR3, the full variable domain is DTGVSQNPRHKITKRGQNVTFRCDPISEHNRLYWYRQTLGQGPEFLTYFQNEAQLEKSRLLSDRFSAERPKGSFSTLEIQRTEQGDSAMYLCASSLGWGRDRDPYEQYFGPGTRLTVT.

At least ten counts were recorded for this clonotype. The genes are TRBV3-1 and TRBJ2-2; maybe TRBD1 (6 bases). The CDR3 has 13 residues. Germline V gene sequence: CDR1 LGHDT, CDR2 YNNKEL (reference sequence). V was trimmed by 5 bases and J by 6 bases, leaving 10 bases between them. DNA for the CDR3: TGTGCCAGCAGCATAACAGGGTCCGGGGAGCTGTTTTTT. Its protein is CASSITGSGELFF.

This clonotype was observed at least ten times. The V call is TRBV12-3 or TRBV12-4, the J call TRBJ2-1, with a tentative D call TRBD1 (5 bases). CDR3 length: 12 residues. Trimming shortened V by 4 bases and J by 7 bases, and 8 bases separated the two germline ends. The CDR3: CASSSQGNEQFF. As DNA, the CDR3 is TGTGCCAGCAGTTCGCAGGGAAATGAGCAGTTCTTC.

This clonotype has ten or more counts. The chain carries TRBV19 and TRBJ1-1; a weak D match, TRBD1 (5 bases). The CDR3 is 11 amino acids. V was trimmed by 5 bases and J by 9 bases, leaving 10 bases between them. The germline gives CDR1 LNHDA, CDR2 SQIVND (reference sequence). In DNA, the CDR3 is TGTGCCAGTAGTGTGGCAGGGAAAGCTTTCTTT. It translates to CASSVAGKAFF.

This clonotype showed up many times. The rearrangement uses TRBV5-1 and TRBJ2-1; D is perhaps TRBD1 (6 bases). The V gene's germline CDR1 is SGHRS and CDR2 YFSETQ. The V and J ends lost 0 bases and 9 bases respectively, with 13 bases between them. The CDR3 extends over 14 amino acids. The CDR3 bases are TGCGCCAGCAGCTTGGCGCTGGGGGCGGCTGAGCAGTTCTTC. It codes for CASSLALGAAEQFF.

In this sample, this clonotype turned up many times. The rearrangement uses TRBV20-1 and TRBJ1-6, with TRBD1 as a possible D gene (5 bases). V was trimmed by 0 bases and J by 9 bases, leaving 12 bases between them. CDR1 DFQATT and CDR2 SNEGSKA come from the germline V gene (reference sequence). This CDR3 spans 14 amino acids. The CDR3 DNA sequence: TGCAGTGCTAGAGATCGGGGCAGAAGTTCACCCCTCCACTTT. Its protein is CSARDRGRSSPLHF.

The V call is TRBV19, the J call TRBJ1-5; D might be TRBD1 (5 bases). Germline V lookup: CDR1 LNHDA, CDR2 SQIVND (reference sequence). V lost 6 bases and J lost 1, with 13 bases in between. CDR3 length equals 15 residues. In nucleotides, the CDR3 is TGTGCCAGTAGACTGGGGGGAGTCAGCAATCAGCCCCAGCATTTT. Residues: CASRLGGVSNQPQHF.

This clonotype was seen many times. The J gene is TRBJ2-1, the V gene TRBV5-1; TRBD2 might be the D (7 bases). In germline, CDR1 is SGHRS, CDR2 YFSETQ. The CDR3 spans 18 residues. With 0 bases removed from V and 0 bases from J, the gap between germline ends came to 16 bases. The CDR3 DNA sequence: TGCGCCAGCAGCTTGGAATCAGCGGGGACAAGCTCCTACAATGAGCAGTTCTTC. It yields the protein CASSLESAGTSSYNEQFF. Looking up the rest from reference TRBV5-1 and TRBJ2-1 gives the full variable domain: KAGVTQTPRYLIKTRGQQVTLSCSPISGHRSVSWYQQTPGQGLQFLFEYFSETQRNKGNFPGRFSGRQFSNSRSEMNVSTLELGDSALYLCASSLESAGTSSYNEQFFGPGTRLTVL.

This clonotype was seen ten or more times. The chain employs TRBV3-1 and TRBJ2-7, with TRBD2 identical over 9 bases. The V and J ends lost 2 bases and 3 bases, in that order; junction bases with no gene match: 11. The CDR3 has 17 residues. Germline values: CDR1 LGHDT, CDR2 YNNKEL (reference sequence). The CDR3 region has the DNA TGTGCCAGCAGCCAACCCCGGGGGGGACTAGCAGGCTACGAGCAGTACTTC. This translates into CASSQPRGGLAGYEQYF.

This clonotype was seen at least ten times. The chain carries TRBV7-6 and TRBJ2-5; D is ambiguous. V lost 5 bases, J lost 7 bases, and 14 bases lay in between. CDR1 and CDR2 from the germline V gene are SGHVS and FNYEAQ. The CDR3 is 13 residues long. DNA for the CDR3: TGTGCCAGCAGCCTAGAGAAGGCTGCGACCCAGTACTTC. This codes for CASSLEKAATQYF.

This clonotype was seen ten or more times. The chain carries TRBV30 and TRBJ2-1, with D tentatively TRBD2 (5 bases). CDR1 is GTSNPN and CDR2 is SVGIG in the germline V gene (reference sequence). Trimming cost V 4 bases and J 9 bases, with 22 bases left between them. The CDR3 is 15 amino acids. CDR3 amino acids: CAWTHNRNRGIEQFF. The CDR3, as DNA: TGTGCCTGGACCCACAATAGGAACCGGGGAATTGAGCAGTTCTTC.

The table lists this clonotype with many counts. The chain uses TRBV5-6 and TRBJ2-1, with D tentatively TRBD1 (5 bases). V was cut by 1 base and J by 8 bases, with 10 bases left in between. Looked up from germline, CDR1 is SGHDT and CDR2 is YYEEEE. CDR3 size: 13 residues. CDR3 sequence reads: CASSLPGKDEQFF. CDR3 sequence (DNA): TGTGCCAGCAGCTTGCCAGGGAAGGATGAGCAGTTCTTC.

This clonotype has a count of ten or more. J is TRBJ1-1 and V is TRBV7-9, with D possibly TRBD1 on 5 matching bases. V lost 4 bases and J 0 bases, leaving 12 bases between the germline ends. The CDR3 has 15 residues. Germline loops: CDR1 SEHNR, CDR2 FQNEAQ (reference sequence). The CDR3 DNA sequence: TGTGCCAGCAGCTATGAGGGGAGGCTGAACACTGAAGCTTTCTTT. This codes for CASSYEGRLNTEAFF.

This clonotype has ten or more counts. This sequence joins TRBV14 and TRBJ1-6; 8 nucleotides match TRBD1. Germline lookup yields CDR1 SGHDN and CDR2 FVKESK. V lost 4 bases and J lost 5; bases outside the gene matches: 7. The CDR3 spans 16 residues. The CDR3 spells CASSPFGQGDNSPLHF. CDR3 sequence (DNA): TGTGCCAGCAGCCCCTTTGGACAGGGAGATAATTCACCCCTCCACTTT. The full variable domain, with the rest looked up from reference TRBV14 and TRBJ1-6, is EAGVTQFPSHSVIEKGQTVTLRCDPISGHDNLYWYRRVMGKEIKFLLHFVKESKQDESGMPNNRFLAERTGGTYSTLKVQPAELEDSGVYFCASSPFGQGDNSPLHFGNGTRLTVT.

At least ten counts were recorded for this clonotype. V is TRBV10-1 and J is TRBJ2-5; D gene uncertain. CDR1 is WNHNN and CDR2 is SYGVQD in the germline V gene (reference sequence). Trimming cost V 3 bases and J 1 base, with 15 bases left between them. The CDR3 consists of 16 residues. The CDR3 here is CASSDRSRDFQETQYF. CDR3 DNA sequence: TGCGCCAGCAGTGACAGGTCGAGAGATTTCCAAGAGACCCAGTACTTC.

This clonotype was detected ten times or more. V and J are TRBV6-6 and TRBJ1-6; 11 bases map to TRBD1. The V segment lost 1 base and the J segment 9 bases; nucleotides outside the gene matches: 11. The germline gives CDR1 MNHNY, CDR2 SVGAGI (reference sequence). The CDR3 extends over 18 amino acids. The CDR3 sequence: CASSYFRTGGARGSPLHF. In nucleotides, the CDR3 is TGTGCCAGCAGTTACTTCAGGACAGGGGGCGCGAGGGGTTCACCCCTCCACTTT.

This clonotype showed up many times. This rearrangement joins TRBV20-1 to TRBJ1-1; 10 bases align to TRBD1. Trimming took 3 bases from V and 5 from J; bases not matched to a gene: 6. Looked up from germline, CDR1 is DFQATT and CDR2 is SNEGSKA (reference sequence). The CDR3 spans 14 residues. The CDR3 here is CSARTWDRGTEAFF. The CDR3 nucleotides are TGCAGTGCTAGGACCTGGGACAGGGGAACTGAAGCTTTCTTT.